This TCR beta chain was obtained from a study of cytomegalovirus exposure and HLA in healthy donors. This PCR relied on a set of 60 Vbeta primers and 13 Jbeta primers. TCRdb's table, derived via immunoSEQ multiplex PCR, lists solely in-frame clones and lacks some. The repertoire holds around 230,000 clones, roughly 78% seen once, with approximately 0.49% in the top ten. Sequencing used PBMCs. The source is a boy younger than 18 in good health and CMV-seronegative.

CDR3 region: CASSLSSGGEGYTF. CDR3 in DNA: TGCGCCAGCAGCTTGTCGTCAGGGGGCGAAGGCTACACCTTC. The gene calls are TRBV5-1 and TRBJ1-2; TRBD1 aligns across 8 bases. CDR1 is SGHRS and CDR2 is YFSETQ in the germline V gene. The V and J ends lost 1 base and 8 bases, in that order; junction bases with no gene match: 7. CDR3 length: 14 amino acids.